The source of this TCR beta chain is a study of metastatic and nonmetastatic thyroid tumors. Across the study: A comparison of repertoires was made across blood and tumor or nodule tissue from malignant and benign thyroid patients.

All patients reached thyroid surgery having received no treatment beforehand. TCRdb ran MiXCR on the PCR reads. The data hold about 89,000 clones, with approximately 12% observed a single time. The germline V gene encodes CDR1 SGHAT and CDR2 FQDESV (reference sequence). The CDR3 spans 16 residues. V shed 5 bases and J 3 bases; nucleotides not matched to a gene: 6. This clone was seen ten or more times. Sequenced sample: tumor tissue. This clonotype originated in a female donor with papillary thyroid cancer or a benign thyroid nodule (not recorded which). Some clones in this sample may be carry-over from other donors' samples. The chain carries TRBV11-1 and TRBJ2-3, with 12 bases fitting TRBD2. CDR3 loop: CASSHLAGGGTDTQYF. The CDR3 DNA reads TGTGCCAGCAGCCACCTAGCGGGAGGGGGAACAGATACGCAGTATTTT.